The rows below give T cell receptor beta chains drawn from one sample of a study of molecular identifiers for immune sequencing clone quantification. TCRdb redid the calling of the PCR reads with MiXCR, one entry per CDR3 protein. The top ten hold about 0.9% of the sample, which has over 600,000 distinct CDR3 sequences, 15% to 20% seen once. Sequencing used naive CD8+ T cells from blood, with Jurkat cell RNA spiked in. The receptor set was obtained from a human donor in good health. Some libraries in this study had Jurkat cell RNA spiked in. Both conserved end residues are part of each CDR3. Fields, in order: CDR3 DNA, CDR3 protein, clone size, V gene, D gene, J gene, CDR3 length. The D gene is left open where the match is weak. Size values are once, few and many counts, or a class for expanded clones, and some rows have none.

cdr3_nt: TGCGCCAGCAGCCCCGACTGGCAGGGGATTGAAGCTTTCTTT
cdr3_aa: CASSPDWQGIEAFF
clone_size: many
v_call: TRBV4-3
d_call: -
j_call: TRBJ1-1
cdr3_length: 14

cdr3_nt: TGTGCCAGCAGCGTAGGAGGGCGAACCGGGGAGCTGTTTTTT
cdr3_aa: CASSVGGRTGELFF
clone_size: many
v_call: TRBV9
d_call: -
j_call: TRBJ2-2
cdr3_length: 14

cdr3_nt: TGCGCCAGCAGCCAAGAGGACAGGAGGACTAGCGCAGATACGCAGTATTTT
cdr3_aa: CASSQEDRRTSADTQYF
clone_size: -
v_call: TRBV4-1
d_call: TRBD2
j_call: TRBJ2-3
cdr3_length: 17

cdr3_nt: TGCGCCAGCAGCCAACAAAGATCATATGGCTACACCTTC
cdr3_aa: CASSQQRSYGYTF
clone_size: many
v_call: TRBV4-3
d_call: -
j_call: TRBJ1-2
cdr3_length: 13

cdr3_nt: TGTGCCAGCAGAGCGGGGGCCGCGAGCTCCTACGAGCAGTACTTC
cdr3_aa: CASRAGAASSYEQYF
clone_size: many
v_call: TRBV27
d_call: TRBD2
j_call: TRBJ2-7
cdr3_length: 15

cdr3_nt: TGCGCCAGCAGCCAAGGACAGCGGCACGAGCAGTACTTC
cdr3_aa: CASSQGQRHEQYF
clone_size: -
v_call: TRBV4-3
d_call: -
j_call: TRBJ2-7
cdr3_length: 13

cdr3_nt: TGTGCCAGCAGCTCTTCCAAGGGGGCTGGTAATGAAAGACTGTTTTTT
cdr3_aa: CASSSSKGAGNERLFF
clone_size: -
v_call: TRBV7-9
d_call: TRBD1
j_call: TRBJ1-4
cdr3_length: 16

cdr3_nt: TGTGCCAGCAGTTACGCAGGGGGCAGCTATGGCTACACCTTC
cdr3_aa: CASSYAGGSYGYTF
clone_size: many
v_call: TRBV6-5
d_call: TRBD1
j_call: TRBJ1-2
cdr3_length: 14

cdr3_nt: TGCAGTGCTCTAAGCGGGGGGGGCACCGGGGAGCTGTTTTTT
cdr3_aa: CSALSGGGTGELFF
clone_size: many
v_call: TRBV20-1
d_call: TRBD2
j_call: TRBJ2-2
cdr3_length: 14

cdr3_nt: TGTGCCACCAGTGAAGGTGCTCTCACAGATACGCAGTATTTT
cdr3_aa: CATSEGALTDTQYF
clone_size: many
v_call: TRBV24-1
d_call: -
j_call: TRBJ2-3
cdr3_length: 14

cdr3_nt: TGCGCCAGCAGCTTGGATTTGGGTTCCTACAATGAGCAGTTCTTC
cdr3_aa: CASSLDLGSYNEQFF
clone_size: few
v_call: TRBV5-1
d_call: -
j_call: TRBJ2-1
cdr3_length: 15

cdr3_nt: TGTGCCAGCAGCACTAGACAGGGGGAAACTGGCTGCACCTTC
cdr3_aa: CASSTRQGETGCTF
clone_size: -
v_call: TRBV5-3
d_call: TRBD1
j_call: TRBJ1-2
cdr3_length: 14

cdr3_nt: TGTGCCAGCAGTTTATCGATCTACTATGAGCAGTTCTTC
cdr3_aa: CASSLSIYYEQFF
clone_size: -
v_call: TRBV27
d_call: -
j_call: TRBJ2-1
cdr3_length: 13

cdr3_nt: TGTGCCAGCAGTTACTCGCTTGTCTTAGGGGAGGGACCCGGGGAGCTGTTTTTT
cdr3_aa: CASSYSLVLGEGPGELFF
clone_size: many
v_call: TRBV6-5
d_call: TRBD2
j_call: TRBJ2-2
cdr3_length: 18

cdr3_nt: TGTGCCAGCAGCTTATGGGGGACCGCGAATGGCTACACCTTC
cdr3_aa: CASSLWGTANGYTF
clone_size: many
v_call: TRBV11-2
d_call: -
j_call: TRBJ1-2
cdr3_length: 14

cdr3_nt: TGCAGTGCCGTTGACCGGGACGGCTCCTACGAGCAGTACTTC
cdr3_aa: CSAVDRDGSYEQYF
clone_size: many
v_call: TRBV20-1
d_call: -
j_call: TRBJ2-7
cdr3_length: 14

cdr3_nt: TGTGCCAGCAGTTTCCTAGCGGGAAGGGGGAATGAGCAGTTCTTC
cdr3_aa: CASSFLAGRGNEQFF
clone_size: -
v_call: TRBV27
d_call: TRBD2
j_call: TRBJ2-1
cdr3_length: 15

cdr3_nt: TGTGCCACCAGCAGGGACAGGGGGCGCGCGGAAAAACTGTTTTTT
cdr3_aa: CATSRDRGRAEKLFF
clone_size: many
v_call: TRBV15
d_call: TRBD1
j_call: TRBJ1-4
cdr3_length: 15

cdr3_nt: TGTGCCAGCAGTTTAATGGGGGGAGAGGGACAATACGAGCAGTACTTC
cdr3_aa: CASSLMGGEGQYEQYF
clone_size: -
v_call: TRBV27
d_call: -
j_call: TRBJ2-7
cdr3_length: 16

cdr3_nt: TGTGCCAGCAGCGTATTAGCGGGAGGCGCTGAGCAGTTCTTC
cdr3_aa: CASSVLAGGAEQFF
clone_size: -
v_call: TRBV9
d_call: TRBD2
j_call: TRBJ2-1
cdr3_length: 14

cdr3_nt: TGTGCCAGCAGCTCAGGCCCTACTCTACATGCTTTCTTT
cdr3_aa: CASSSGPTLHAFF
clone_size: many
v_call: TRBV27
d_call: -
j_call: TRBJ1-1
cdr3_length: 13

cdr3_nt: TGCGCCAGCAGCCCTCGAACGAATTCACCCCCCCACTTT
cdr3_aa: CASSPRTNSPPHF
clone_size: -
v_call: TRBV5-1
d_call: -
j_call: TRBJ1-6
cdr3_length: 13

cdr3_nt: TGTGCCAGCGGTGTGGGACAAATGAACACTGAAGCTTTCTTT
cdr3_aa: CASGVGQMNTEAFF
clone_size: -
v_call: TRBV12-3/TRBV12-4
d_call: -
j_call: TRBJ1-1
cdr3_length: 14

cdr3_nt: TGTGCCAGCAGTCCCCTGCTTGGGGATACGCAGTATTTT
cdr3_aa: CASSPLLGDTQYF
clone_size: many
v_call: TRBV6-2/TRBV6-3
d_call: -
j_call: TRBJ2-3
cdr3_length: 13

cdr3_nt: TGTGCCAGCAGTTTAAAGGAGGGAACTAGCGGAGTGATGTTGTGGGACGAGCAGTACTTC
cdr3_aa: CASSLKEGTSGVMLWDEQYF
clone_size: many
v_call: TRBV28
d_call: TRBD2
j_call: TRBJ2-7
cdr3_length: 20

cdr3_nt: TGTGCCAGCAGCTTAACTAGCGGGGCCTGGTTTGAGCAGTACTTC
cdr3_aa: CASSLTSGAWFEQYF
clone_size: many
v_call: TRBV5-6
d_call: TRBD2
j_call: TRBJ2-7
cdr3_length: 15

cdr3_nt: TGTGCCAGCAGCCAATGGACAGGGATAGAGGCCTACGAGCAGTACTTC
cdr3_aa: CASSQWTGIEAYEQYF
clone_size: many
v_call: TRBV3-1
d_call: TRBD1
j_call: TRBJ2-7
cdr3_length: 16

cdr3_nt: TGCGCCAGCAGCCAAGTTGAAATGAACACTGAAGCTTTCTTT
cdr3_aa: CASSQVEMNTEAFF
clone_size: many
v_call: TRBV4-1
d_call: -
j_call: TRBJ1-1
cdr3_length: 14

cdr3_nt: TGTGCCAGCAGTGAATACCCGGGAGGGCCAAAGGGGAATGAGCAGTTCTTC
cdr3_aa: CASSEYPGGPKGNEQFF
clone_size: many
v_call: TRBV25-1
d_call: TRBD2
j_call: TRBJ2-1
cdr3_length: 17

cdr3_nt: TGTGCCAGCAGTTTATTATCTAATGAGCAGTTCTTC
cdr3_aa: CASSLLSNEQFF
clone_size: few
v_call: TRBV28
d_call: -
j_call: TRBJ2-1
cdr3_length: 12

cdr3_nt: TGTGCCACCCGACGGGCATCCAGGGGGTCTGGAAACCCCATATATTTT
cdr3_aa: CATRRASRGSGNPIYF
clone_size: -
v_call: TRBV19
d_call: TRBD1
j_call: TRBJ1-3
cdr3_length: 16